Following are 4 T cell receptor beta chains from one sample sequenced in a study of shared clonotypes between healthy human individuals. Sequenced by immunoSEQ multiplex PCR; TCRdb stores in-frame clones only, minus some. Of about 2.1 million clones listed, 85% to 95% are singletons. CD8 cells classed as naive were CD45RO-negative and positively selected for CCR7, excluding terminally differentiated effector memory CD45RA+ cells. The specimen was naive CD8+ T cells from PBMCs. The source is a man aged 18 to 29 in good health. Some clones in this sample may be carry-over from other donors' samples.

This chain uses TRBV29-1 with TRBJ1-2; D uncertain. The CDR3 totals 14 residues. From germline, CDR1 is SQVTM and CDR2 ANQGSEA. Deletions cut 1 base from V and 5 bases from J, with 14 bases between. DNA of the CDR3: TGCAGCGTTGAAGGGCCGGGAGCTATTTATGGCTACACCTTC. Protein product: CSVEGPGAIYGYTF.

The chain employs TRBV27 and TRBJ1-5; 10 nucleotides match TRBD1. This CDR3 is built from 14 residues. In germline, CDR1 is MNHEY, CDR2 SMNVEV (reference sequence). Germline trimming cut 5 bases from V and 2 bases from J; bases unmatched to any gene: 0. The CDR3 nucleotides read TGTGCCAGCAGTGGACAGGGGGGCAATCAGCCCCAGCATTTT. This sequence encodes CASSGQGGNQPQHF.

The V and J genes are TRBV6-1 and TRBJ2-2, with unresolved D. V was clipped by 6 bases and J by 0 bases, with 11 bases between them. Germline CDR1 and CDR2: MNHNS and SASEGT. The CDR3 sequence is 15 residues long. The CDR3 region is CASSSTISNTGELFF. CDR3 in DNA: TGTGCCAGCAGCTCCACGATATCGAACACCGGGGAGCTGTTTTTT.

The rearrangement links TRBV27 to TRBJ2-3; 12 bases are shared with TRBD2. This CDR3 is built from 15 residues. Trimming removed 8 bases from V and 4 bases from J; junction bases left unmatched: 7. The V gene's germline CDR1 is MNHEY and CDR2 SMNVEV (reference sequence). The CDR3 DNA reads as TGTGCCAGCCGGGCTCTAGCGGGAGGGGCAGATACGCAGTATTTT. Protein: CASRALAGGADTQYF.